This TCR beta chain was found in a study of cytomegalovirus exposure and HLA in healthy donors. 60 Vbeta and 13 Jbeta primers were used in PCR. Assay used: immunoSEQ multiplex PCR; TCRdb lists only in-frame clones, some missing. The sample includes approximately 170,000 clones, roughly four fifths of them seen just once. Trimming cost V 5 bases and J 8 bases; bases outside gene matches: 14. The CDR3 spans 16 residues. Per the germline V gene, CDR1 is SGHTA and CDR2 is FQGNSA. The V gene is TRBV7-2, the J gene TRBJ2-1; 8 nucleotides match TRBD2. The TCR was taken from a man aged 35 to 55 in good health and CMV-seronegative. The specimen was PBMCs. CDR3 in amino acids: CASSPETAGVLDEQFF. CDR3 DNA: TGTGCCAGCAGCCCCGAGACAGCGGGAGTCTTGGATGAGCAGTTCTTC.